This T cell receptor beta chain originates from a study of CXCR3-negative and CXCR3-positive naive CD8 T cells. Study at large: Total TRB output reached about 150 million reads, about 1.5 +/- 0.3 million per library.

Through 5' RACE with UMI labels, the TRB cDNA libraries were prepared. TCRdb re-called the 5' RACE reads and gives one entry per CDR3 protein, without DNA. The listing records some 130,000 distinct CDR3 sequences. Germline V gives CDR1 MGHRA, CDR2 YSYEKL. CDR3 length: 15 residues. Among CD8+ T cells, naive ones were CD45RO-CCR7+CD27+CD95-. Sequencing was performed on naive CXCR3- CD8+ T cells from blood. Subset specified: CD45RO-CCR7+CD27+CD95- naive CD8+ T cells lacking CXCR3 (TNR3-). This TCR was sampled from a human donor in good health. Some clones in this sample may be carry-over from other donors' samples. This sequence joins TRBV4-1 and TRBJ2-7; TCRdb picks TRBD2, but there is no DNA to check that call. The CDR3 sequence is CASSQGGPSSYEQYF.